Below, 20 T cell receptor beta chains from the same sample are listed, as sequenced in a study of blood T cell repertoires in COVID-19. The data were produced by immunoSEQ multiplex PCR, yet TCRdb's version contains in-frame clones alone and is incomplete. The top ten clones hold around 5.5% of a sample with 250,000 to 300,000 clones, approximately 85% of them seen once. Sequences were obtained from peripheral blood. Receptor source: a man aged 45 to 65 with active or convalescent COVID-19.

The chain recombines TRBV7-2 with TRBJ1-4, with D possibly matching TRBD1 (6 bases). The germline V gene has CDR1 SGHTA and CDR2 FQGNSA. Trimming stripped 5 bases from V and 7 bases from J, with 14 bases between. This CDR3 is built from 14 residues. The CDR3: CASSPRGGAEKLFF. The CDR3 region has the DNA TGTGCCAGCAGCCCAAGGGGGGGGGCTGAAAAACTGTTTTTT. Based on the CDR3 plus reference TRBV7-2 and TRBJ1-4, the full variable domain is GAGVSQSPSNKVTEKGKDVELRCDPISGHTALYWYRQSLGQGLEFLIYFQGNSAPDKSGLPSDRFSAERTGGSVSTLTIQRTQQEDSAVYLCASSPRGGAEKLFFGSGTQLSVL.

This clone was counted only a few times. The V and J genes are TRBV7-9 and TRBJ1-2; D is unresolved. The CDR3 sequence is 14 residues long. Germline values: CDR1 SEHNR, CDR2 FQNEAQ (reference sequence). V was pared by 6 bases and J by 6 bases, with 17 bases between. The CDR3 spells CASRVLTDLNGYTF. CDR3 DNA sequence: TGTGCCAGCAGAGTTTTGACCGACTTAAATGGCTACACCTTC. Complete variable domain (other parts from reference TRBV7-9 and TRBJ1-2): DTGVSQNPRHKITKRGQNVTFRCDPISEHNRLYWYRQTLGQGPEFLTYFQNEAQLEKSRLLSDRFSAERPKGSFSTLEIQRTEQGDSAMYLCASRVLTDLNGYTFGSGTRLTVV.

The V gene is TRBV7-6, the J gene TRBJ1-5; perhaps TRBD1 as D (5 bases). Trimming pared 5 bases from V and 6 bases from J, leaving 17 bases between. Germline-derived CDR1 and CDR2 are SGHVS and FNYEAQ. The CDR3 covers 15 residues. CDR3 region: CASSPQDKSGQPQHF. CDR3 nucleotide sequence: TGTGCCAGCAGCCCCCAGGACAAAAGTGGTCAGCCCCAGCATTTT.

This sequence joins TRBV14 and TRBJ2-1, with D unclear. Trimming took off 6 bases at V and 0 bases at J, with 12 bases between the two ends. CDR3 length: 15 amino acids. The germline gives CDR1 SGHDN, CDR2 FVKESK. CDR3 nucleotides: TGTGCCAGCAGACATACCGAAAGCTCCTACAATGAGCAGTTCTTC. Protein: CASRHTESSYNEQFF.

The chain carries TRBV18 and TRBJ1-6, with TRBD1 identical over 7 bases. The junction had 3 bases not matched to a gene; V was cut back by 3 bases and J by 10 bases. The CDR3 spans 13 residues. From germline, CDR1 is KGHSH and CDR2 LQKENI. Here the CDR3 reads CASSPGTESPLHF. Written as DNA, the CDR3 is TGTGCCAGCTCACCGGGGACAGAGTCACCCCTCCACTTT.

This chain links TRBV4-3 with TRBJ2-7; a possible D gene is TRBD1 (6 bases). This CDR3 comprises 16 residues. Germline lookup yields CDR1 LGHNA and CDR2 YSLEER. Trimming took 0 bases from V and 3 from J, leaving 15 bases between them. CDR3 DNA sequence: TGCGCCAGCAGCCAAGACAGGGGAGAGGGCCTCTACGAGCAGTACTTC. Translating it yields CASSQDRGEGLYEQYF.

The rearrangement links TRBV21-1 to TRBJ2-4; the table gives TRBD1 as D, unverified against the DNA. TRBV21-1 has pseudogene status. This CDR3 is built from 19 residues. This CDR3 is CASSPWTGGGGVAKNIQYF. For the CDR3, the DNA is TGTGCCAGCAGCCCCTGGACAGGGGGCGGCGGGGTAGCCAAAAACATTCAGTACTTC.

The rearrangement links TRBV21-1 to TRBJ1-6; TRBD1, as called in the table, went unchecked against the DNA. TRBV21-1 has pseudogene status. The CDR3 consists of 14 residues. The CDR3, as DNA: TGTGCCAGCAGCAAGTACCAGGGTTATTCACCCCTCCACTTT. It yields the protein CASSKYQGYSPLHF.

The V and J genes are TRBV6-2 or TRBV6-3 and TRBJ2-3, with a tentative D call TRBD2 (6 bases). The CDR3 sequence is 13 residues long. In germline, CDR1 is MNHEY, CDR2 SVGEGT. Trimming cost V 6 bases and J 3 bases, with 10 bases left between them. CDR3 residues: CASSGRETDTQYF. CDR3 in DNA: TGTGCCAGCAGCGGGAGAGAGACAGATACGCAGTATTTT.

V gene TRBV12-3 or TRBV12-4 combines with J gene TRBJ2-7, with 7 bases identical to TRBD1. J lost 1 base, V lost 6 bases, and 3 bases had no gene match. The CDR3 sequence is 13 residues long. The CDR3 protein is CASRWTGSYEQYF. The CDR3 DNA reads as TGTGCCAGCAGGTGGACAGGTTCCTACGAGCAGTACTTC.

This clone appeared once. J is TRBJ1-4 and V is TRBV5-1, with D possibly matching TRBD1 (5 bases). V lost 4 bases to trimming and J lost 6 bases, with 16 bases between them. The CDR3 has 15 amino acids. CDR1 and CDR2 from the germline V gene are SGHRS and YFSETQ. The CDR3 nucleotides read TGCGCCAGCAGCCCCGGACCGGGGACTCATGAAAAACTGTTTTTT. This encodes CASSPGPGTHEKLFF.

This clone appeared a few times. The chain combines TRBV18 with TRBJ1-5; D remains unclear. Trimming took 6 bases from V and 5 from J, leaving 17 bases between them. Germline CDR1 is KGHSH and CDR2 is LQKENI. The CDR3 loop spans 15 amino acids. The CDR3 here is CASSLGLLGDQPQHF. Written as DNA, the CDR3 is TGTGCCAGCTCCCTCGGACTCCTTGGGGATCAGCCCCAGCATTTT. The full variable domain, completed using reference TRBV18 and TRBJ1-5, is NAGVMQNPRHLVRRRGQEARLRCSPMKGHSHVYWYRQLPEEGLKFMVYLQKENIIDESGMPKERFSAEFPKEGPSILRIQQVVRGDSAAYFCASSLGLLGDQPQHFGDGTRLSIL.

The chain couples TRBV5-6 to TRBJ1-1; 10 bases are a match to TRBD1. Per the germline V gene, CDR1 is SGHDT and CDR2 is YYEEEE. V was clipped by 0 bases and J by 10 bases; unmatched bases: 3. The CDR3 loop spans 13 amino acids. For the CDR3, the DNA is TGTGCCAGCAGCTTGGCGCGGGACAGGGGAGCTTTCTTT. Translating it yields CASSLARDRGAFF.

This clone was seen once. The chain employs TRBV4-1 and TRBJ1-6; TRBD1 matches at 8 bases. The ends lost 0 bases at V and 9 bases at J; junction bases unmatched: 4. The CDR3 runs to 15 residues. Per the germline V gene, CDR1 is MGHRA and CDR2 is YSYEKL. DNA for the CDR3: TGCGCCAGCAGCCAAGAAGGCCAGGGGGCTTCACCCCTCCACTTT. Translation: CASSQEGQGASPLHF.

The chain recombines TRBV13 with TRBJ2-7; tentatively, D is TRBD2 (6 bases). The germline V gene encodes CDR1 PRHDT and CDR2 FYEKMQ (reference sequence). V was trimmed by 1 base and J by 2 bases, leaving 9 bases between them. The CDR3 runs 14 residues. CDR3 in DNA: TGTGCCAGCAGCTTAGCTGGGGAGGCCTACGAGCAGTACTTC. Translating gives CASSLAGEAYEQYF.

The V and J genes are TRBV30 and TRBJ2-7, with D possibly being TRBD1 (5 bases). Trimming took off 2 bases at V and 2 bases at J, with 10 bases between the two ends. The germline gives CDR1 GTSNPN, CDR2 SVGIG (reference sequence). CDR3 size: 13 residues. The CDR3 nucleotides read TGTGCCTGGAGTTTGGGGCTAGCCTACGAGCAGTACTTC. It is translated as CAWSLGLAYEQYF. Full variable domain (missing parts from reference TRBV30 and TRBJ2-7): SQTIHQWPATLVQPVGSPLSLECTVEGTSNPNLYWYRQAAGRGLQLLFYSVGIGQISSEVPQNLSASRPQDRQFILSSKKLLLSDSGFYLCAWSLGLAYEQYFGPGTRLTVT.

This sequence joins TRBV9 and TRBJ1-3, with D possibly TRBD1 on 5 matching bases. There are 18 residues in the CDR3. V shed 0 bases and J shed 7 bases, with 23 bases lying between them. Germline assignment: CDR1 SGDLS and CDR2 YYNGEE. This chain's CDR3 is CASSVDGARVGGENTIYF. CDR3 nucleotides: TGTGCCAGCAGCGTAGACGGCGCGAGGGTTGGGGGGGAGAACACCATATATTTT.

This clone has only a few counts. The chain carries TRBV30 and TRBJ1-5; tentative D call: TRBD1 (5 bases). This CDR3 contains 13 residues. Per germline, CDR1 GTSNPN and CDR2 SVGIG (reference sequence). Deletions cut 0 bases from V and 6 bases from J, with 9 bases between. The CDR3 protein is CAWSVQDGQPQHF. CDR3 bases: TGTGCCTGGAGTGTACAGGATGGTCAGCCCCAGCATTTT.

CDR3 in amino acids: CASSLGGRETQYF. CDR3 bases: TGTGCCAGCAGTTTGGGGGGTCGAGAGACCCAGTACTTC. The chain has TRBV27 and TRBJ2-5, with TRBD2 as a possible D gene (6 bases). CDR1 and CDR2 from the germline V gene are MNHEY and SMNVEV (reference sequence). V was trimmed by 3 bases and J by 4 bases, leaving 9 bases between them. CDR3 length: 13 residues.

The chain employs TRBV19 and TRBJ2-2, with TRBD2 as a possible D gene (7 bases). Trimming took 5 bases from V and 0 from J, leaving 13 bases between them. Germline assignment: CDR1 LNHDA and CDR2 SQIVND (reference sequence). The CDR3 totals 16 residues. CDR3 region: CASSGGASPNTGELFF. In DNA, the CDR3 is TGTGCCAGTAGTGGGGGGGCTTCCCCGAACACCGGGGAGCTGTTTTTT. The full variable domain, completed using reference TRBV19 and TRBJ2-2, is DGGITQSPKYLFRKEGQNVTLSCEQNLNHDAMYWYRQDPGQGLRLIYYSQIVNDFQKGDIAEGYSVSREKKESFPLTVTSAQKNPTAFYLCASSGGASPNTGELFFGEGSRLTVL.